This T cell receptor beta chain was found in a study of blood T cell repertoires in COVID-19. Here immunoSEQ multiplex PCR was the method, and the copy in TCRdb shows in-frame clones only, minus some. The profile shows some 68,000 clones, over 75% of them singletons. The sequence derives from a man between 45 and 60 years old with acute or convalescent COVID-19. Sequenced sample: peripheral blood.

CDR3 sequence (DNA): TGTGCCTGGACAGGGAACTATGGCTACACCTTC. This translates into CAWTGNYGYTF. The V gene is TRBV30, the J gene TRBJ1-2; D may be TRBD1 (5 bases). Trimming took off 4 bases at V and 2 bases at J, with 5 bases between the two ends. This CDR3 region has 11 residues. Germline V gene data show CDR1 as GTSNPN and CDR2 as SVGIG (reference sequence).